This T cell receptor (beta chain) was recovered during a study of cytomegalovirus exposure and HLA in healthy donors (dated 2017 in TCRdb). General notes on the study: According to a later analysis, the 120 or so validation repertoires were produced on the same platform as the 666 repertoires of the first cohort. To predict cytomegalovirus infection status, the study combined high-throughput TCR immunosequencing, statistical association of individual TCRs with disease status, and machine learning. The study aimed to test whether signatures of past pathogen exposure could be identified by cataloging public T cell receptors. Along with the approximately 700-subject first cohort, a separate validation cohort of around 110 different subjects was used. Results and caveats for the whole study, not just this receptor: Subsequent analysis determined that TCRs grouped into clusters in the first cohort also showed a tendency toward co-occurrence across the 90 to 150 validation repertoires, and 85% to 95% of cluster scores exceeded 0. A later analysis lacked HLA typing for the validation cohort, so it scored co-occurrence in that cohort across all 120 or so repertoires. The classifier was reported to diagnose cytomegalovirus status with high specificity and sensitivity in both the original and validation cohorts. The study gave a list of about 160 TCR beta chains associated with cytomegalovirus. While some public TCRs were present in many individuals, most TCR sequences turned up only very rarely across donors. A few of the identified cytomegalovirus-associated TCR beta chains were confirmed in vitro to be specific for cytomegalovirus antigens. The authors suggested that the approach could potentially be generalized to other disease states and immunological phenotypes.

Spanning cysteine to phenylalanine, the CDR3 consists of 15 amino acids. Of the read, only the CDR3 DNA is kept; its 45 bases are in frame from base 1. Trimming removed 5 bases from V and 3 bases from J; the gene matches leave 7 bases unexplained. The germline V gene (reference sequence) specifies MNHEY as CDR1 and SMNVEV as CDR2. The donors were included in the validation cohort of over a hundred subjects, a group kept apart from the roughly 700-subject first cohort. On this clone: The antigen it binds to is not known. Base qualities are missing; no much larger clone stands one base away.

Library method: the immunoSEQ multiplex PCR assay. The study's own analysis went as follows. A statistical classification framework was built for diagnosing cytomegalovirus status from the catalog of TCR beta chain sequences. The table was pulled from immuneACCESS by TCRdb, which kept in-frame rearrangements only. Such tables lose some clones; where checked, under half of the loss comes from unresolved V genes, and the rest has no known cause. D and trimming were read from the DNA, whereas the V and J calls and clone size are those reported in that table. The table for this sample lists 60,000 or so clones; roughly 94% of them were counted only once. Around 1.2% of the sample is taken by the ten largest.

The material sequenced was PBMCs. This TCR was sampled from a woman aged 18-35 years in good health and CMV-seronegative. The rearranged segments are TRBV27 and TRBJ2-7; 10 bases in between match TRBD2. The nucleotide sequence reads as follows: TGTGCCAGCAGTAGCTCGCTAGCGGGGGACTACGAGCAGTACTTC. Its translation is CASSSSLAGDYEQYF.